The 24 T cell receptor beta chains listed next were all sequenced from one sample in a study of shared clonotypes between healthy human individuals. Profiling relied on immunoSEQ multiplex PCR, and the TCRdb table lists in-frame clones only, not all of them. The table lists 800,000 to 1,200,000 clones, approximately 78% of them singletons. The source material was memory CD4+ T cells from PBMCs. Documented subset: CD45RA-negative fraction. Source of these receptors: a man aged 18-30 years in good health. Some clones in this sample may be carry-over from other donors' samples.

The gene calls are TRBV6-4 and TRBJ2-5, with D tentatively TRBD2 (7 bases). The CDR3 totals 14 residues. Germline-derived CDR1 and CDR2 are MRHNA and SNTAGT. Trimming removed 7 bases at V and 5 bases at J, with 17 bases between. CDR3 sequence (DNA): TGTGCCAGCATCTTCGGGGGGCAATGGGAGACCCAGTACTTC. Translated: CASIFGGQWETQYF.

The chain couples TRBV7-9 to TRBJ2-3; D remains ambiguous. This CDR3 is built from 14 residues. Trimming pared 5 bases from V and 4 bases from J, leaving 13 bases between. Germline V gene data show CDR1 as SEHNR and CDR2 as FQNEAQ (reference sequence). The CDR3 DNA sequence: TGTGCCAGCAGCCAAAGGTTGGTCGCAGATACGCAGTATTTT. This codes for CASSQRLVADTQYF.

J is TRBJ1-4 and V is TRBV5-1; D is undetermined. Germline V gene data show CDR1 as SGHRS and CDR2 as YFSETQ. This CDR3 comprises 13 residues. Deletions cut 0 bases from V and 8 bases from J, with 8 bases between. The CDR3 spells CASSLANGEKLFF. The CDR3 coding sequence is TGCGCCAGCAGCTTGGCCAATGGCGAAAAACTGTTTTTT. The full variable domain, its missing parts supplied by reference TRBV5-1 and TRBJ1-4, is KAGVTQTPRYLIKTRGQQVTLSCSPISGHRSVSWYQQTPGQGLQFLFEYFSETQRNKGNFPGRFSGRQFSNSRSEMNVSTLELGDSALYLCASSLANGEKLFFGSGTQLSVL.

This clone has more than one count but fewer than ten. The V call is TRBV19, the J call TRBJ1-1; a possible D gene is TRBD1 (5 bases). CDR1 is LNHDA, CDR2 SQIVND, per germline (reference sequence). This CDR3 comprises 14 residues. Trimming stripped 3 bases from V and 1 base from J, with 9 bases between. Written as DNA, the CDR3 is TGTGCCAGTAGTATCGGGACGAAGAACACTGAAGCTTTCTTT. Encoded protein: CASSIGTKNTEAFF. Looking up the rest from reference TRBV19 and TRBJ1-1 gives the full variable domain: DGGITQSPKYLFRKEGQNVTLSCEQNLNHDAMYWYRQDPGQGLRLIYYSQIVNDFQKGDIAEGYSVSREKKESFPLTVTSAQKNPTAFYLCASSIGTKNTEAFFGQGTRLTVV.

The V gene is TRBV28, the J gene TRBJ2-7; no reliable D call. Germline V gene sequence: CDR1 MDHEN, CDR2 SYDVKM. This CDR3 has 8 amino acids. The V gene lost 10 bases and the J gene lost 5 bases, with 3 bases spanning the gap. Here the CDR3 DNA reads TGTGCCACCAACGAGCAGTACTTC. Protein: CATNEQYF.

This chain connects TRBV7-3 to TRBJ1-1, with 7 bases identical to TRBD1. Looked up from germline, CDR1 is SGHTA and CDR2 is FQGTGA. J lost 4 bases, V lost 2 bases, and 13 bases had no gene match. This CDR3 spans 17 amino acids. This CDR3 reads CASSLLGQPKSGTEAFF. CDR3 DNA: TGTGCCAGCAGCTTATTGGGACAGCCCAAATCGGGCACTGAAGCTTTCTTT.

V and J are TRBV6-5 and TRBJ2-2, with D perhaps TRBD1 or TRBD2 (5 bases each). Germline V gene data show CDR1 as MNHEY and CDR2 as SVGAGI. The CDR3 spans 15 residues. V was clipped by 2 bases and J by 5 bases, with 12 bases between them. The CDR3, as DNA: TGTGCCAGCAGTTACGGGGGTTTCGTTACCGGGGAGCTGTTTTTT. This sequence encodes CASSYGGFVTGELFF.

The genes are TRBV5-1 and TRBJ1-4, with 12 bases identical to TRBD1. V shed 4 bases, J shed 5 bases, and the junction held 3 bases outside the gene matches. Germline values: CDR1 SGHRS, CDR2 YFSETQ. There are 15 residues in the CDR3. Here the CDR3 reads CASSGTGGSNEKLFF. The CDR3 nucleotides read TGCGCCAGCAGCGGGACAGGGGGCTCCAATGAAAAACTGTTTTTT. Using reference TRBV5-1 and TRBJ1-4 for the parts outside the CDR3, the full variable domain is KAGVTQTPRYLIKTRGQQVTLSCSPISGHRSVSWYQQTPGQGLQFLFEYFSETQRNKGNFPGRFSGRQFSNSRSEMNVSTLELGDSALYLCASSGTGGSNEKLFFGSGTQLSVL.

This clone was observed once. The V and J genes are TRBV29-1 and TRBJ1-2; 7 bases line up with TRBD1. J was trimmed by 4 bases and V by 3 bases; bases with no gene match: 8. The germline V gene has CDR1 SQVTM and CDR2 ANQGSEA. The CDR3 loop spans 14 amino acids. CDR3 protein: CSVEARQGTYGYTF. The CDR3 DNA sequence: TGCAGCGTTGAGGCCCGACAGGGCACCTATGGCTACACCTTC. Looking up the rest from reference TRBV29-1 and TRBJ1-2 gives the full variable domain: SAVISQKPSRDICQRGTSLTIQCQVDSQVTMMFWYRQQPGQSLTLIATANQGSEATYESGFVIDKFPISRPNLTFSTLTVSNMSPEDSSIYLCSVEARQGTYGYTFGSGTRLTVV.

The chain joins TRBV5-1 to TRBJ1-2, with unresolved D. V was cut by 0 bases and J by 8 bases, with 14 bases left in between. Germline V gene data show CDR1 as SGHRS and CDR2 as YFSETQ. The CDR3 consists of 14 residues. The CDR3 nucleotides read TGCGCCAGCAGCTTGGCAGTGGCTACGGGAGGCTACACCTTC. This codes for CASSLAVATGGYTF.

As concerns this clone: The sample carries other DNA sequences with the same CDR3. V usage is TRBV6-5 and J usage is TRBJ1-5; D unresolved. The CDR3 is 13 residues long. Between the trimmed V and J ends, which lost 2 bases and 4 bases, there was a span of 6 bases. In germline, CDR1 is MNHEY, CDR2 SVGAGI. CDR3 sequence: CASSYRRNQPQHF. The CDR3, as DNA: TGTGCCAGCAGTTACCGGCGGAATCAGCCCCAGCATTTT.

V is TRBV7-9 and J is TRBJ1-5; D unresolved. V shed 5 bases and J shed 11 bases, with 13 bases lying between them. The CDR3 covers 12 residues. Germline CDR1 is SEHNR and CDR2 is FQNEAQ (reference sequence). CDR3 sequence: CASSPHFGAQHF. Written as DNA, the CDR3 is TGTGCCAGCAGCCCCCATTTCGGCGCCCAGCATTTT.

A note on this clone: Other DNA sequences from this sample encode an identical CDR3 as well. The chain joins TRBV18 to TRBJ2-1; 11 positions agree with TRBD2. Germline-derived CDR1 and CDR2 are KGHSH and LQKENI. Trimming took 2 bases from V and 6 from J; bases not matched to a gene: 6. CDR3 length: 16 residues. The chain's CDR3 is CASSPRALAGVNEQFF. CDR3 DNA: TGTGCCAGCTCACCAAGGGCACTAGCGGGAGTCAATGAGCAGTTCTTC.

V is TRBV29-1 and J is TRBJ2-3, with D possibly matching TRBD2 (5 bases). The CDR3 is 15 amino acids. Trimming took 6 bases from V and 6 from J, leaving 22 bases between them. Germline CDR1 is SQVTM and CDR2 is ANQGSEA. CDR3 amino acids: CSVPGVGHSGDTQYF. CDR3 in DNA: TGCAGCGTCCCCGGGGTAGGTCATTCTGGGGATACGCAGTATTTT.

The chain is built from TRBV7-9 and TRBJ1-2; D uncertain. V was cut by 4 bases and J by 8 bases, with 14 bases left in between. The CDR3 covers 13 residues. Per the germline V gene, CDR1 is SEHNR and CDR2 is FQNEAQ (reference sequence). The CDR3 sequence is CASSSWESSGYTF. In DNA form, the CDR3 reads TGTGCCAGCAGCTCCTGGGAGTCGAGCGGCTACACCTTC.

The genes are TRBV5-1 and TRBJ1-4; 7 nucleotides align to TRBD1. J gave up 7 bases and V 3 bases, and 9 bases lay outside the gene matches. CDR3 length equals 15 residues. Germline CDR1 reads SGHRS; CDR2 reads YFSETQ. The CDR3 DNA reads TGCGCCAGCAGCTCGGATACAGGGGCGGGTGAAAAACTGTTTTTT. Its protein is CASSSDTGAGEKLFF.

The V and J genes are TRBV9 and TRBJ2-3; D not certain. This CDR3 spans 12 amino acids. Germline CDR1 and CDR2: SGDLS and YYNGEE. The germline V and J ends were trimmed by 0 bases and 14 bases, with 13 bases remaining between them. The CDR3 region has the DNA TGTGCCAGCAGCGTAGCGTGCTCCGTATGGTATTTT. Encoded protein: CASSVACSVWYF.

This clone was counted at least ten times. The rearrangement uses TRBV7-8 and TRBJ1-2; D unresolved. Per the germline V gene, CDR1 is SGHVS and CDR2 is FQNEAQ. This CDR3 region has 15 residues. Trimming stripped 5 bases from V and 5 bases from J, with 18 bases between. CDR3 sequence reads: CASSPRAGVGYGYTF. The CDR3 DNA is TGTGCCAGCAGCCCTAGGGCCGGAGTGGGTTATGGCTACACCTTC. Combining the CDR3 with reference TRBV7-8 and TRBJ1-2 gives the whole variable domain GAGVSQSPRYKVAKRGQDVALRCDPISGHVSLFWYQQALGQGPEFLTYFQNEAQLDKSGLPSDRFFAERPEGSVSTLKIQRTQQEDSAVYLCASSPRAGVGYGYTFGSGTRLTVV.

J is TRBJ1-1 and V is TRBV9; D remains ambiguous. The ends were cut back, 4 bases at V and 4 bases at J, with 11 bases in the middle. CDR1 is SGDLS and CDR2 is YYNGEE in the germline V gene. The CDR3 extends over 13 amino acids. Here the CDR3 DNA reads TGTGCCAGCAGCCAAACCCCGGGCACTGAAGCTTTCTTT. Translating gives CASSQTPGTEAFF.

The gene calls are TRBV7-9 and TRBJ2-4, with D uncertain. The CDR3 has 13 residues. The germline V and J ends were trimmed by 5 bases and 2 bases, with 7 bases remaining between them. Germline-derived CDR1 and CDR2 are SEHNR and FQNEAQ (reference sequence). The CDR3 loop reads CASSPQSKNIQYF. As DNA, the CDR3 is TGTGCCAGCAGCCCACAGTCCAAAAACATTCAGTACTTC.

CDR3 sequence reads: CASSSGTSGRGGEQFF. Written as DNA, the CDR3 is TGTGCCAGCAGCTCCGGGACTAGCGGGAGAGGCGGTGAGCAGTTCTTC. The rearrangement links TRBV11-3 to TRBJ2-1; 14 bases line up with TRBD2. Losses at the gene ends were 4 bases for V and 9 bases for J; bases not matched to a gene: 8. Germline V gives CDR1 SGHNT, CDR2 YENEEA. The CDR3 consists of 16 residues.

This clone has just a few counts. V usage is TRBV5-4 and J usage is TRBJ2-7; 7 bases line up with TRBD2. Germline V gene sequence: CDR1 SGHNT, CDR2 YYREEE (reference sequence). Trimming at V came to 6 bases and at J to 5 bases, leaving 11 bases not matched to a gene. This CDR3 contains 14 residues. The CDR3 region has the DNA TGTGCCAGCAAAAAGGGAGCGGGAAGTAACGAGCAGTACTTC. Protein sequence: CASKKGAGSNEQYF.

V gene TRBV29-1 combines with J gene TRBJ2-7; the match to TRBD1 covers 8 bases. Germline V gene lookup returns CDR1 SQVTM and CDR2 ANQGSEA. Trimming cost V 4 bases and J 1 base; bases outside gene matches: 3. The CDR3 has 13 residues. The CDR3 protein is CSVAGGASYEQYF. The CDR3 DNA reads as TGCAGCGTTGCAGGGGGCGCGTCCTACGAGCAGTACTTC.

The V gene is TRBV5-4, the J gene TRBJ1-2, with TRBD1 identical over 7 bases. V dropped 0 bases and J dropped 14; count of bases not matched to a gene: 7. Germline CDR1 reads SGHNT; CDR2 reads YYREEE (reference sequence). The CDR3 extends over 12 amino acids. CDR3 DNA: TGTGCCAGCAGCTTGGACGGGACAGTCCGTACCTTC. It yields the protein CASSLDGTVRTF.